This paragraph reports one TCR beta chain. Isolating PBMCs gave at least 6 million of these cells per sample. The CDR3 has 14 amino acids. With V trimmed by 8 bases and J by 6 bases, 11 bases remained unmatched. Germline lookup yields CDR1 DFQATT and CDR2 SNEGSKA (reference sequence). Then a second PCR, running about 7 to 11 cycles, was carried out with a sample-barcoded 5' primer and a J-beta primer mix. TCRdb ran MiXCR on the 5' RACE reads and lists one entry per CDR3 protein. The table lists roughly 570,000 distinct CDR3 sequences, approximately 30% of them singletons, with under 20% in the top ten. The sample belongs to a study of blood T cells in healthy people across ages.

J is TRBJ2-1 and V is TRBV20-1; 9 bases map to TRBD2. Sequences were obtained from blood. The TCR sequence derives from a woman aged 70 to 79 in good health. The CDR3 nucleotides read TGCAGTCCTCAGGGTAGCGGGGGTTTCAATGAGCAGTTCTTC. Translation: CSPQGSGGFNEQFF.